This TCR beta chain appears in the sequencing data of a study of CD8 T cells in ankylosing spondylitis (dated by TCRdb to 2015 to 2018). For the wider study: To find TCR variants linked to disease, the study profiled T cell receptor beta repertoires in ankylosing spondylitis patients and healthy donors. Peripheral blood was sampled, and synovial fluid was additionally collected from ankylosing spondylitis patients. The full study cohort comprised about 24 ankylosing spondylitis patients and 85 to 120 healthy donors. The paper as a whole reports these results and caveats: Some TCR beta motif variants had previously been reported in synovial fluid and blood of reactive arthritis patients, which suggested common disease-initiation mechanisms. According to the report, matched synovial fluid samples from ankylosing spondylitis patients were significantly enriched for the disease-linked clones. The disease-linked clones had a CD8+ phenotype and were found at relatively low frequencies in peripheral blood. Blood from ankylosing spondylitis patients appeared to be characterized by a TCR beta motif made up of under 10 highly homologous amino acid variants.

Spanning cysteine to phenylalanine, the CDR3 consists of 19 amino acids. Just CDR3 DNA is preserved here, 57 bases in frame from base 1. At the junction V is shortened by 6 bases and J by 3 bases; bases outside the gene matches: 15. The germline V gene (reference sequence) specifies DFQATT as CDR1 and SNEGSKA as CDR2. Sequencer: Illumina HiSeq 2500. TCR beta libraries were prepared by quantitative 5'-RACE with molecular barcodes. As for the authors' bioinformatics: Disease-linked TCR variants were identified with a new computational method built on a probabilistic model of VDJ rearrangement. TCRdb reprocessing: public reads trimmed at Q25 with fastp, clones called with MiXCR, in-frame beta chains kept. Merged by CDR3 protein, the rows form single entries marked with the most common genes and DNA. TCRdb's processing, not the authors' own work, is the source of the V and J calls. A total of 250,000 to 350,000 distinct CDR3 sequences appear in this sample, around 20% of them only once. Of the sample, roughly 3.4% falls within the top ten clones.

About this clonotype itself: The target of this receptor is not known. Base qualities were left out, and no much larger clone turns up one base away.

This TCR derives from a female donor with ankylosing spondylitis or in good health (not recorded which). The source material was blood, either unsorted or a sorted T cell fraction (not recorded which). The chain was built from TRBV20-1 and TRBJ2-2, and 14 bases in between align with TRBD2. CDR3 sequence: CSALTRLAGGPGYTGELFF. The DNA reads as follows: TGCAGTGCCCTTACCCGACTAGCGGGAGGGCCAGGGTACACCGGGGAGCTGTTTTTT.